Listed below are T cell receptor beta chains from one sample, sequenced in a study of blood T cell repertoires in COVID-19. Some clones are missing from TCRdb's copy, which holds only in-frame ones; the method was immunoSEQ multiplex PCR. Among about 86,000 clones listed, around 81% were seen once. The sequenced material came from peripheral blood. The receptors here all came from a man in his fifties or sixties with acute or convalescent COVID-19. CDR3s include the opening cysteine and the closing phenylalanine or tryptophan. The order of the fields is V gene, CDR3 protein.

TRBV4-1 CASSQEGLAENTGELFF
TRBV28 CASSPADTQETQYF
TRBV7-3 CASSLRGSSGRGRDEQFF
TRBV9 CASSRSEGGTGEQYF
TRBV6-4 CATLVPLYYEQYF
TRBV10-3 CAISESTLSTGELFF
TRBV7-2 CASSLAFGGGYNEQFF
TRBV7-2 CASSPPPGSGNTIYF
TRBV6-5 CASRLLPYEQYF
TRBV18 CASSPTALSGNTIYF
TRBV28 CASRSQDYEKLFF
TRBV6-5 CASSLRGEDYGYTF
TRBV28 CASTRGTGELFF
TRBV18 CASSPVGAKDEKLFF
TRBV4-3 CASSSGQGTPYGEAFF
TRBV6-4 CASSDSEGAWGRQFF
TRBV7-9 CASSLGQEYGYTF
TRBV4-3 CASSASPGQGTYEQYF
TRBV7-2 CASSPTGREKLFF
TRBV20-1 CSASSGQLSPQETQYF
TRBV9 CASSVGGSGAANEQFF
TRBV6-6 CASRLRTGPTNYGYTF
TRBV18 CASSPRRAGNEQFF
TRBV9 CASSVSVTGEKAGELFF
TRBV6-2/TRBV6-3 CASSYAVGVYGYTF
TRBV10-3 CAITSSGGASETQYF
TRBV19 CATGTPNQPQHF